This entry lists 19 T cell receptor beta chains sequenced from one sample in a study of immune evolution from preneoplasia to lung adenocarcinoma. Here immunoSEQ multiplex PCR was the method, and the copy in TCRdb shows in-frame clones only, minus some. The data show roughly 11,000 clones, 80% to 90% seen once. Sample: FFPE invasive lung adenocarcinoma tissue. The receptor set was obtained from a person between 65 and 79 years old with invasive lung adenocarcinoma.

In this sample, this clone turned up once. V and J are TRBV30 and TRBJ2-7; 7 bases fit TRBD1. This CDR3 spans 14 amino acids. The V segment lost 2 bases and the J segment 2 bases; nucleotides outside the gene matches: 6. Germline V gene lookup returns CDR1 GTSNPN and CDR2 SVGIG (reference sequence). The CDR3 nucleotides read TGTGCCTGGAGTAAAGACAGGGCAACCTACGAGCAGTACTTC. It codes for CAWSKDRATYEQYF.

The chain joins TRBV6-6 to TRBJ2-5, with TRBD2 identical over 16 bases. V shed 8 bases and J 6 bases; nucleotides not matched to a gene: 9. The CDR3 sequence is 16 residues long. Germline V lookup: CDR1 MNHNY, CDR2 SVGAGI (reference sequence). The CDR3 bases are TGTGCCAGCCTACTGGGACTAGCGGGAGGGCTAAAGACCCAGTACTTC. Translation: CASLLGLAGGLKTQYF.

The chain joins TRBV7-9 to TRBJ2-1, with TRBD2 identical over 12 bases. V shed 1 base and J 0 bases; nucleotides not matched to a gene: 4. This CDR3 comprises 18 residues. Germline CDR1 and CDR2: SEHNR and FQNEAQ (reference sequence). In nucleotides, the CDR3 is TGTGCCAGCAGCTTAGGGCTAGCGGGAGGGCTCTCCTACAATGAGCAGTTCTTC. Translation: CASSLGLAGGLSYNEQFF. The variable domain in full, completed from reference TRBV7-9 and TRBJ2-1, reads DTGVSQNPRHKITKRGQNVTFRCDPISEHNRLYWYRQTLGQGPEFLTYFQNEAQLEKSRLLSDRFSAERPKGSFSTLEIQRTEQGDSAMYLCASSLGLAGGLSYNEQFFGPGTRLTVL.

This clone was detected a few times. This rearrangement joins TRBV6-4 to TRBJ1-1, with unresolved D. The V end lost 3 bases, the J end lost 8 bases, and 13 bases lay between the germline ends. The CDR3 has 13 residues. Germline V gene lookup returns CDR1 MRHNA and CDR2 SNTAGT. Here the CDR3 DNA reads TGTGCCAGCAGTGAAATCGACCGCCCCGAAGCTTTCTTT. Its protein product is CASSEIDRPEAFF.

The V call is TRBV6-5, the J call TRBJ2-7; TRBD2 aligns across 8 bases. V shed 3 bases and J 4 bases; nucleotides not matched to a gene: 8. Germline loops: CDR1 MNHEY, CDR2 SVGAGI. CDR3 length: 15 residues. Here the CDR3 reads CASSYGTGGIYEQYF. The CDR3 nucleotides are TGTGCCAGCAGTTATGGGACGGGGGGGATTTACGAGCAGTACTTC.

This chain connects TRBV28 to TRBJ2-2, with TRBD2 identical over 8 bases. This CDR3 spans 14 amino acids. The junction had 8 bases not matched to a gene; V was cut back by 10 bases and J by 4 bases. CDR1 is MDHEN, CDR2 SYDVKM, per germline. The CDR3: CATKAGGITGELFF. The CDR3 DNA sequence: TGTGCCACCAAGGCGGGGGGCATCACCGGGGAGCTGTTTTTT.

This clone was found a few times. The V call is TRBV19, the J call TRBJ1-5, with TRBD1 as a possible D gene (5 bases). Trimming cost V 10 bases and J 1 base, with 17 bases left between them. Germline V lookup: CDR1 LNHDA, CDR2 SQIVND (reference sequence). The CDR3 extends over 15 amino acids. CDR3 nucleotides: TGTGCCACCGTGGCAGGGTTTAGGAGCAATCAGCCCCAGCATTTT. This gives the protein CATVAGFRSNQPQHF. The whole variable domain, remainder taken from reference TRBV19 and TRBJ1-5, is DGGITQSPKYLFRKEGQNVTLSCEQNLNHDAMYWYRQDPGQGLRLIYYSQIVNDFQKGDIAEGYSVSREKKESFPLTVTSAQKNPTAFYLCATVAGFRSNQPQHFGDGTRLSIL.

J is TRBJ1-3 and V is TRBV11-2; a possible D gene is TRBD1 (6 bases). The V and J ends lost 5 bases and 7 bases respectively, with 18 bases between them. CDR1 and CDR2 (germline): SGHAT, FQNNGV. The CDR3 is 15 amino acids. The CDR3 sequence: CASSLGGTRVNTIYF. Written as DNA, the CDR3 is TGTGCCAGCAGCCTCGGGGGCACACGGGTCAACACCATATATTTT. Supplemented by reference TRBV11-2 and TRBJ1-3, the full variable domain reads EAGVAQSPRYKIIEKRQSVAFWCNPISGHATLYWYQQILGQGPKLLIQFQNNGVVDDSQLPKDRFSAERLKGVDSTLKIQPAKLEDSAVYLCASSLGGTRVNTIYFGEGSWLTVV.

The chain recombines TRBV18 with TRBJ1-3; the D gene is possibly TRBD1 (6 bases). V lost 2 bases and J 0 bases, leaving 14 bases between the germline ends. Germline loops: CDR1 KGHSH, CDR2 LQKENI. There are 17 residues in the CDR3. This CDR3 is CASSPGPRGYSGNTIYF. The CDR3 DNA reads TGTGCCAGCTCACCAGGGCCCAGGGGCTACTCTGGAAACACCATATATTTT.

The chain recombines TRBV7-6 with TRBJ2-3, with 7 bases identical to TRBD1. The trim removed 1 base at V and 5 bases at J, leaving 3 bases unmatched. The CDR3 sequence is 14 residues long. CDR1 SGHVS and CDR2 FNYEAQ come from the germline V gene. The CDR3 nucleotides read TGTGCCAGCAGCTTAGGGACAGGCATAGATACGCAGTATTTT. Protein sequence: CASSLGTGIDTQYF.

The chain links TRBV4-2 to TRBJ2-1; 11 nucleotides line up with TRBD1. Germline trimming cut 0 bases from V and 4 bases from J; bases unmatched to any gene: 5. This CDR3 has 17 residues. Per the germline V gene, CDR1 is LGHNA and CDR2 is YNFKEQ. DNA of the CDR3: TGTGCCAGCAGCCAAGATAGGGGGACAGGGGGGTACAATGAGCAGTTCTTC. It yields the protein CASSQDRGTGGYNEQFF.

As to this clone: Germline is not matched at one junction end, which may reflect a read error. The rearrangement uses TRBV5-1 and TRBJ1-5; no firm D call. CDR1 is SGHRS, CDR2 YFSETQ, per germline. There are 14 residues in the CDR3. This chain's CDR3 is CASSLDGDNQPQHF. CDR3 bases: TGCGCCAGCAGTTTGGACGGTGACAATCAGCCCCAGCATTTT.

The chain combines TRBV7-9 with TRBJ2-2; unclear D gene. The V and J ends lost 5 bases and 7 bases respectively, with 8 bases between them. This CDR3 is 12 amino acids long. Germline CDR1 reads SEHNR; CDR2 reads FQNEAQ (reference sequence). CDR3 sequence reads: CASSALFGELFF. The CDR3, as DNA: TGTGCCAGCAGCGCATTGTTCGGGGAGCTGTTTTTT.

DNA for the CDR3: TGTGCCACCCTCCCTTCGGTCGGGGCGAACACTGAAGCTTTCTTT. Its translation is CATLPSVGANTEAFF. This chain connects TRBV2 to TRBJ1-1; D may be TRBD1 (5 bases). V was shortened by 10 bases and J by 1 base, with 19 bases between the two germline ends. CDR3 length: 15 residues. Germline V gene data show CDR1 as SNHLY and CDR2 as FYNNEI.

The chain couples TRBV28 to TRBJ2-7; TRBD2 is a possible D gene (5 bases). V gave up 2 bases and J gave up 6 bases, with 8 bases separating them. Germline loops: CDR1 MDHEN, CDR2 SYDVKM. The length of the CDR3 is 12 residues. The CDR3 protein is CASSLGSREQYF. CDR3 sequence (DNA): TGTGCCAGCAGTTTAGGGAGTCGCGAGCAGTACTTC. Full variable domain (missing parts from reference TRBV28 and TRBJ2-7): DVKVTQSSRYLVKRTGEKVFLECVQDMDHENMFWYRQDPGLGLRLIYFSYDVKMKEKGDIPEGYSVSREKKERFSLILESASTNQTSMYLCASSLGSREQYFGPGTRLTVT.

The table lists this clone with a few counts. This chain connects TRBV30 to TRBJ2-7; D is unresolved. Germline V gives CDR1 GTSNPN, CDR2 SVGIG (reference sequence). V was clipped by 2 bases and J by 7 bases, with 15 bases between them. This CDR3 has 13 residues. The CDR3 sequence is CAWSPSRYWEQYF. The CDR3 DNA reads TGTGCCTGGAGTCCCTCCCGTTACTGGGAGCAGTACTTC.

The CDR3 protein is CASSLGHTYEQYF. CDR3 sequence (DNA): TGTGCCAGCAGTTTGGGACACACCTACGAGCAGTACTTC. This chain joins TRBV28 and TRBJ2-7; perhaps TRBD1 as D (6 bases). V dropped 3 bases and J dropped 2 bases, with 8 bases sitting between them. From germline, CDR1 is MDHEN and CDR2 SYDVKM. The CDR3 sequence is 13 residues long.

The chain recombines TRBV11-2 with TRBJ2-1; TRBD2 matches at 10 bases. This CDR3 contains 15 residues. The germline V gene has CDR1 SGHAT and CDR2 FQNNGV. The trim removed 6 bases at V and 4 bases at J, leaving 6 bases unmatched. This CDR3 reads CASRPSGGGYNEQFF. CDR3 DNA: TGTGCCAGCAGGCCAAGCGGGGGGGGTTACAATGAGCAGTTCTTC.

This rearrangement joins TRBV7-9 to TRBJ2-4; D gene uncertain. Trimming pared 1 base from V and 6 bases from J, leaving 10 bases between. The CDR3 extends over 14 amino acids. CDR1 is SEHNR and CDR2 is FQNEAQ in the germline V gene (reference sequence). CDR3 in amino acids: CASSLDEGSNIQYF. The CDR3, as DNA: TGTGCCAGCAGCTTAGACGAAGGATCAAACATTCAGTACTTC.